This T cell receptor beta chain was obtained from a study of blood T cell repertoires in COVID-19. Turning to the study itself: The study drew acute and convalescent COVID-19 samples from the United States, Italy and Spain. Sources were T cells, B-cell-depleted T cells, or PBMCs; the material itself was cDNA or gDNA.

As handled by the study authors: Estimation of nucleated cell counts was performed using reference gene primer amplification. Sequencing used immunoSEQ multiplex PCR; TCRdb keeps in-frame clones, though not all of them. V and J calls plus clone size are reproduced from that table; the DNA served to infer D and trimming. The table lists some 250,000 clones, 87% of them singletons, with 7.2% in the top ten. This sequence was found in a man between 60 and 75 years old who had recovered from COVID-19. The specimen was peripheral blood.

The CDR3 DNA reads as TGTGCCAGCATAGGGGGCCGTCCCTACGAGCAGTACTTC. This sequence encodes CASIGGRPYEQYF. V usage is TRBV25-1 and J usage is TRBJ2-7; 7 bases line up with TRBD1. Trimming removed 7 bases from V and 2 bases from J; junction bases left unmatched: 5. The CDR3 has 13 amino acids. The germline gives CDR1 MGHDK, CDR2 SYGVNS.